This record covers a single TCR beta chain. This entry is derived from a study of beta chain features in type 1 diabetes. Study summary: Examination covered under 110 million sorted cells spanning all samples.

The CDR3 is made up of 16 amino acids. Trimming removed 3 bases from V and 4 bases from J, with 17 bases in between. Germline loops: CDR1 SGHRS, CDR2 YFSETQ. Sequenced material consisted of expressed TCRB transcripts (all of the isolated RNA was reverse transcribed). TCRdb's table, derived via immunoSEQ multiplex PCR, lists solely in-frame clones and lacks some. Of about 130,000 clones listed, 7% to 10% were seen once; the top ten hold roughly 0.74%. This TCR derives from a man aged 18 to 35 in good health. Source material: central memory CD4+ T cells from blood. This chain links TRBV5-1 with TRBJ2-1; D might be TRBD1 (6 bases). The chain's CDR3 is CASSYELGGAYNEQFF. As DNA, the CDR3 is TGCGCCAGCAGCTACGAGCTTGGGGGCGCGTACAATGAGCAGTTCTTC.